The present entry profiles one T cell receptor (beta chain) with its context. Its antigen is not identified. Time point reported: week 11, during vaccination. It was 300 ug of mutant IDH1 20-mer peptide that made up each vaccine dose, given with topical imiquimod. The CDR3 has 15 amino acids. CDR1 and CDR2 (germline): MNHEY, SVGAGI. V was trimmed by 7 bases and J by 7 bases, leaving 22 bases between them. The data stem from a study of a mutant IDH1 vaccine in newly diagnosed glioma. For the study at large: The study gave patients eight vaccinations in weeks 1, 3, 5, 7, 11, 15, 19, 23. Patients were started on vaccination 4-6 weeks after radiotherapy alone, or with temozolomide cycles.

Generated by immunoSEQ multiplex PCR, the TCRdb table keeps only in-frame clones and is missing some. This table holds 100,000 to 150,000 clones, around four fifths found once. The clonotype comes from a man aged 35-49 years with glioma. The specimen comprised PBMCs, sampled from a glioma patient whose treatment included an IDH1 peptide vaccine. The J gene is TRBJ1-2, the V gene TRBV6-5, with D maybe TRBD1 (5 bases). CDR3 DNA sequence: TGTGCCAGCAATAACGCGGGGGGGAACCCAAGTGGCTACACCTTC. Translation gives CASNNAGGNPSGYTF.